The next 4 T cell receptor beta chains were all read from a single sample in a study of graft-versus-host responses after intestinal transplantation. Method: immunoSEQ multiplex PCR; TCRdb's copy keeps in-frame clones and lacks some. The profile shows some 31,000 clones, around 94% of them singletons. The sequencing here drew on PBMCs, taken 66 days after intestinal transplant. The origin of the receptors is a human patient who received an intestinal transplant, so some T cells may come from the graft donor.

The V gene is TRBV25-1, the J gene TRBJ2-1, with 8 bases aligning to TRBD2. The CDR3 is 16 residues long. Trimming removed 2 bases from V and 7 bases from J; junction bases left unmatched: 10. Germline CDR1 is MGHDK and CDR2 is SYGVNS. For the CDR3, the DNA is TGTGCCAGCAGTGAAGAGAGCGGGGGAAGGGAAAATGAGCAGTTCTTC. Residues: CASSEESGGRENEQFF.

The chain uses TRBV11-2 and TRBJ2-3; either TRBD1 or TRBD2 may fit D (5 bases each). The CDR3 consists of 13 residues. Germline CDR1 SGHAT, CDR2 FQNNGV. Trimming shortened V by 6 bases and J by 5 bases, and 12 bases separated the two germline ends. The chain's CDR3 is CASSWGSGDTQYF. The CDR3 DNA sequence: TGTGCCAGCAGTTGGGGGAGCGGAGATACGCAGTATTTT.

The J gene is TRBJ2-5, the V gene TRBV19; 13 bases match TRBD2. Germline values: CDR1 LNHDA, CDR2 SQIVND (reference sequence). CDR3 length equals 15 residues. Germline trimming cut 4 bases from V and 1 base from J; bases unmatched to any gene: 0. The CDR3 spells CASSRLAGGQETQYF. Here the CDR3 DNA reads TGTGCCAGTAGTAGACTAGCGGGGGGCCAAGAGACCCAGTACTTC.

The genes are TRBV19 and TRBJ1-3; TRBD1 might be the D (6 bases). V was clipped by 5 bases and J by 4 bases, with 12 bases between them. CDR3 size: 14 residues. Looked up from germline, CDR1 is LNHDA and CDR2 is SQIVND (reference sequence). In DNA form, the CDR3 reads TGTGCCAGTAGTGCCTTGGACAGCGGAAACACCATATATTTT. Translation: CASSALDSGNTIYF.